Below, 11 T cell receptor beta chains from the same sample are listed, as sequenced in a study of shared clonotypes between healthy human individuals. Sequenced by immunoSEQ multiplex PCR; TCRdb stores in-frame clones only, minus some. The repertoire holds about 1.4 million clones, roughly 96% seen once, with 1% to 1.5% in the top ten. The specimen sequenced was naive CD4+ T cells sorted from blood. Regarding subset: CD45RA+ positively selected. The receptors were gathered from a man aged 30 to 45 in good health.

There are a few counts of this clone. The chain carries TRBV9 and TRBJ2-7; D remains ambiguous. Germline lookup yields CDR1 SGDLS and CDR2 YYNGEE. The CDR3 runs 14 residues. The germline V and J ends were trimmed by 0 bases and 5 bases, with 12 bases remaining between them. The CDR3 DNA follows: TGTGCCAGCAGCGTAGGCCCCCTCCTTAACGAGCAGTACTTC. Amino acid sequence: CASSVGPLLNEQYF.

V and J are TRBV7-8 and TRBJ2-3; D remains ambiguous. The V end lost 1 base, the J end lost 6 bases, and 14 bases lay between the germline ends. The CDR3 runs to 15 residues. The germline V gene encodes CDR1 SGHVS and CDR2 FQNEAQ. The DNA for the CDR3 is TGTGCCAGCAGCTTAGGGGGTTTATTGCCCGATACGCAGTATTTT. It is translated as CASSLGGLLPDTQYF.

This chain uses TRBV28 with TRBJ1-1; TRBD1 matches 7 bases. Unmatched junction bases numbered 8, after V lost 6 bases and J lost 1 base. The CDR3 totals 15 residues. CDR1 is MDHEN and CDR2 is SYDVKM in the germline V gene. The CDR3 DNA reads as TGTGCCAGCAGGCCCCGACGGACAGGGAACACTGAAGCTTTCTTT. It specifies CASRPRRTGNTEAFF.

A remark on this clone: The sample carries other DNA sequences with the same CDR3. This chain connects TRBV18 to TRBJ2-3, with D possibly TRBD2 on 6 matching bases. The CDR3 runs to 15 residues. The germline CDR1 and CDR2 sequences are KGHSH and LQKENI. V gave up 3 bases and J gave up 0 bases, with 10 bases separating them. The CDR3 loop reads CASSPSGLSTDTQYF. The CDR3 nucleotides are TGTGCCAGCTCACCTTCGGGACTGAGCACAGATACGCAGTATTTT. Full variable domain (remainder filled in from reference TRBV18 and TRBJ2-3): NAGVMQNPRHLVRRRGQEARLRCSPMKGHSHVYWYRQLPEEGLKFMVYLQKENIIDESGMPKERFSAEFPKEGPSILRIQQVVRGDSAAYFCASSPSGLSTDTQYFGPGTRLTVL.

The chain employs TRBV13 and TRBJ1-5, with TRBD1 matching 7 bases. Per the germline V gene, CDR1 is PRHDT and CDR2 is FYEKMQ (reference sequence). This CDR3 has 15 amino acids. The ends lost 9 bases at V and 0 bases at J; junction bases unmatched: 8. In nucleotides, the CDR3 is TGTGCCAGAAAATCCAGGGGGGTTAGCAATCAGCCCCAGCATTTT. Amino acids: CARKSRGVSNQPQHF.

The chain combines TRBV18 with TRBJ1-3, with TRBD1 matching over 7 bases. Per germline, CDR1 KGHSH and CDR2 LQKENI. Trimming took 2 bases from V and 2 from J; bases not matched to a gene: 6. There are 16 residues in the CDR3. CDR3 sequence (DNA): TGTGCCAGCTCACCAATAGGGACAGACACTGGAAACACCATATATTTT. Residues: CASSPIGTDTGNTIYF.

The chain joins TRBV7-2 to TRBJ2-3, with D tentatively TRBD2 (6 bases). The V end was cut by 5 bases, the J end by 0 bases, with 12 bases between. The CDR3 has 15 amino acids. Germline V gene data show CDR1 as SGHTA and CDR2 as FQGNSA. The DNA for the CDR3 is TGTGCCAGCAGCCCGTGGGACTGGAGCACAGATACGCAGTATTTT. Protein sequence: CASSPWDWSTDTQYF.

This clone was seen once. This rearrangement joins TRBV5-4 to TRBJ2-7, with 7 bases matching TRBD2. The CDR3 is 15 residues long. Germline CDR1 reads SGHNT; CDR2 reads YYREEE (reference sequence). V lost 1 base to trimming and J lost 5 bases; unmatched junction nucleotides: 9. CDR3 DNA sequence: TGTGCCAGCAGCTTGCTCGGCGGGAGTAACCACGAGCAGTACTTC. Translating it yields CASSLLGGSNHEQYF.

The chain links TRBV5-1 to TRBJ2-5; 12 bases are shared with TRBD2. This CDR3 comprises 17 residues. Germline CDR1 is SGHRS and CDR2 is YFSETQ. J was trimmed by 4 bases and V by 0 bases; bases with no gene match: 7. The CDR3 nucleotides read TGCGCCAGCAGCTTGGGACTAGCGGGAGAGAGGGGAGAGACCCAGTACTTC. Protein sequence: CASSLGLAGERGETQYF.

This rearrangement joins TRBV7-2 to TRBJ2-3; D is undetermined. The CDR3 runs to 14 residues. V lost 3 bases to trimming and J lost 1 base, with 8 bases between them. Germline V gene lookup returns CDR1 SGHTA and CDR2 FQGNSA. This chain's CDR3 is CASSLTWGTDTQYF. As DNA, the CDR3 is TGTGCCAGCAGCTTGACCTGGGGCACAGATACGCAGTATTTT.

The V gene is TRBV11-3, the J gene TRBJ2-7; a weak D match, TRBD2 (7 bases). CDR3 length: 13 residues. V was clipped by 3 bases and J by 5 bases, with 11 bases between them. CDR1 is SGHNT and CDR2 is YENEEA in the germline V gene. CDR3 residues: CASSLGGHDEQYF. The CDR3 DNA sequence: TGTGCCAGCAGCTTGGGGGGGCATGACGAGCAGTACTTC.